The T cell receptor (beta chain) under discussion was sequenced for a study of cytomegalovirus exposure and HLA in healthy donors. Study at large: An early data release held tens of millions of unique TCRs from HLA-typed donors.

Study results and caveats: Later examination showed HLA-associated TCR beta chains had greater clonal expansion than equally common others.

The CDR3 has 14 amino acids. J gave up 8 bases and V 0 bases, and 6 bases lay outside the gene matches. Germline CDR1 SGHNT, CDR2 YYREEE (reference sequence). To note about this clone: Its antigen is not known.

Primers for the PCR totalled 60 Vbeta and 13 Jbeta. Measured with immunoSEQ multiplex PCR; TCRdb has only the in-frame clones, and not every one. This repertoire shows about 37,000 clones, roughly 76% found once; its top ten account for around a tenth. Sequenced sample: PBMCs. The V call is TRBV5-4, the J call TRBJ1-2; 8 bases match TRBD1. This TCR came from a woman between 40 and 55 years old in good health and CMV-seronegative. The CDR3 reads CASSLGQGIRGYTF. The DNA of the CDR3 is TGTGCCAGCAGCTTGGGACAGGGGATACGAGGCTACACCTTC.